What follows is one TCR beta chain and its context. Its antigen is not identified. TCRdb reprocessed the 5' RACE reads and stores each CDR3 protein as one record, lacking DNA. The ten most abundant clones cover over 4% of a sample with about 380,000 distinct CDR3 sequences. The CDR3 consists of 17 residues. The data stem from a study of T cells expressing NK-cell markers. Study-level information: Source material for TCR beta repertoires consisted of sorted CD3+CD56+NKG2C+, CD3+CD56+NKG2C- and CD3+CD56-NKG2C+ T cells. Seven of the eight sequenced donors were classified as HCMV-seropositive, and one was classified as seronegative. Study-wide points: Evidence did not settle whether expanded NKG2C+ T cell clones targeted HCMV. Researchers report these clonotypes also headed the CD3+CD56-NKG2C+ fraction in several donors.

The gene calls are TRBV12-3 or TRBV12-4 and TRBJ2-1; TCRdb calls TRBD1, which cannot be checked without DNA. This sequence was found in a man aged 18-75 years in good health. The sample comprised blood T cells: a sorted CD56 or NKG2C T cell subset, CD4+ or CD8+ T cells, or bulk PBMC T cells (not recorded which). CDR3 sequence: CASSLDRWDRGFNEQFF.